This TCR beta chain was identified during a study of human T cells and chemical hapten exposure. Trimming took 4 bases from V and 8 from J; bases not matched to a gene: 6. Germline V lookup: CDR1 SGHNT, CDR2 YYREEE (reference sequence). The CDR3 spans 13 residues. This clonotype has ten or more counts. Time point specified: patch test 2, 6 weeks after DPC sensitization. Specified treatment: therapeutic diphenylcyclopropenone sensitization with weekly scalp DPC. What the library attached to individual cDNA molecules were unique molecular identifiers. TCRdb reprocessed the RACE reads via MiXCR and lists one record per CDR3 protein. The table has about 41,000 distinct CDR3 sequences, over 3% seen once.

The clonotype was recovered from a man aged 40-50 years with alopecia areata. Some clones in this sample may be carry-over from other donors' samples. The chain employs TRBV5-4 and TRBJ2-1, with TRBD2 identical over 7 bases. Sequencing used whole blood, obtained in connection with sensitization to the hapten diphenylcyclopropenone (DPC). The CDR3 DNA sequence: TGTGCCAGCAGCCGTACACGGGGGGATGAGCAGTTCTTC. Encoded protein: CASSRTRGDEQFF.